The next 17 T cell receptor beta chains were all read from a single sample in a study of cytomegalovirus exposure and HLA in healthy donors. Use of 60 Vbeta and 13 Jbeta primers characterized the PCR. Clones were read by immunoSEQ multiplex PCR, and TCRdb kept only the in-frame ones, dropping some. The sample lists 200,000 to 250,000 clones, approximately 84% occurring once. Sequencing was carried out using PBMCs. All receptors come from a middle-aged woman in good health and CMV-seronegative.

This clone was recorded a few times. The rearrangement links TRBV18 to TRBJ2-7, with a weak D call TRBD1 (7 bases). This CDR3 contains 14 residues. Between the trimmed V and J ends, which lost 6 bases and 4 bases, there was a span of 16 bases. Germline CDR1 is KGHSH and CDR2 is LQKENI. CDR3 region: CASSAGTVLYEQYF. In nucleotides, the CDR3 is TGTGCCAGCTCTGCGGGGACAGTTCTGTACGAGCAGTACTTC. Drawing the rest from reference TRBV18 and TRBJ2-7, the complete variable domain is NAGVMQNPRHLVRRRGQEARLRCSPMKGHSHVYWYRQLPEEGLKFMVYLQKENIIDESGMPKERFSAEFPKEGPSILRIQQVVRGDSAAYFCASSAGTVLYEQYFGPGTRLTVT.

The chain is built from TRBV30 and TRBJ2-1; D might be TRBD1 (7 bases). Germline CDR1 reads GTSNPN; CDR2 reads SVGIG (reference sequence). Trimming pared 0 bases from V and 4 bases from J, leaving 19 bases between. The CDR3 loop spans 17 amino acids. CDR3 DNA: TGTGCCTGGAGTGTAGGGGGCTTGTTGGGGGGATACAATGAGCAGTTCTTC. This gives the protein CAWSVGGLLGGYNEQFF.

This chain links TRBV9 with TRBJ1-1; D gene uncertain. Trimming pared 4 bases from V and 0 bases from J, leaving 7 bases between. Germline V gene lookup returns CDR1 SGDLS and CDR2 YYNGEE. The CDR3 contains 13 residues. CDR3 DNA: TGTGCCAGCAGCCCCACACTGAACACTGAAGCTTTCTTT. It specifies CASSPTLNTEAFF.

J is TRBJ2-6 and V is TRBV5-6; D is perhaps TRBD1 (5 bases). The CDR3 is made up of 17 amino acids. Trimming shortened V by 4 bases and J by 0 bases, and 14 bases separated the two germline ends. CDR1 is SGHDT and CDR2 is YYEEEE in the germline V gene. The CDR3 DNA reads TGTGCCAGCAGCCAGTCTTGGGGCAACTCTGGGGCCAACGTCCTGACTTTC. It translates to CASSQSWGNSGANVLTF.

This chain joins TRBV7-2 and TRBJ2-5; 11 bases are a match to TRBD2. Germline values: CDR1 SGHTA, CDR2 FQGNSA. The length of the CDR3 is 16 residues. V was clipped by 1 base and J by 5 bases; unmatched bases: 6. CDR3 nucleotide sequence: TGTGCCAGCAGCTTAGAGGTAGCGGGGGGGCCCGAGACCCAGTACTTC. It specifies CASSLEVAGGPETQYF.

The CDR3 region has the DNA TGCGCCAGCAGTCCTCACAGGGGTGGCTATGGCTACACCTTC. This gives the protein CASSPHRGGYGYTF. The chain couples TRBV10-2 to TRBJ1-2, with 7 bases fitting TRBD1. The CDR3 totals 14 residues. V shed 5 bases and J 4 bases; nucleotides not matched to a gene: 7. Looked up from germline, CDR1 is WSHSY and CDR2 is SAAADI.

Written as DNA, the CDR3 is TGTGCCAGCAGTTACTCGGCAGGGGGGAATGAGCAGTTCTTC. Its protein is CASSYSAGGNEQFF. The chain couples TRBV6-5 to TRBJ2-1; possibly TRBD1 for D (7 bases). The germline V gene encodes CDR1 MNHEY and CDR2 SVGAGI. The V end lost 0 bases, the J end lost 7 bases, and 10 bases lay between the germline ends. CDR3 length: 14 residues.

The chain recombines TRBV2 with TRBJ1-2, with D maybe TRBD1 (5 bases). Looked up from germline, CDR1 is SNHLY and CDR2 is FYNNEI. With 8 bases removed from V and 8 bases from J, the gap between germline ends came to 21 bases. CDR3 size: 14 residues. CDR3 in amino acids: CASGGGLGDHGYTF. As DNA, the CDR3 is TGTGCCAGCGGGGGAGGGTTGGGGGATCACGGCTACACCTTC.

V and J are TRBV19 and TRBJ2-7; 8 bases are shared with TRBD1. The CDR3 length is 14 residues. V gave up 4 bases and J gave up 7 bases; unmatched junction bases: 9. Germline CDR1 reads LNHDA; CDR2 reads SQIVND (reference sequence). CDR3 loop: CASSKRTGSWEQYF. CDR3 nucleotide sequence: TGTGCCAGTAGTAAGCGGACAGGGTCGTGGGAGCAGTACTTC.

This rearrangement joins TRBV2 to TRBJ2-7; D not certain. This CDR3 is 12 amino acids long. Trimming removed 5 bases at V and 2 bases at J, with 7 bases between. Germline lookup yields CDR1 SNHLY and CDR2 FYNNEI. CDR3 nucleotide sequence: TGTGCCAGCAGTTACTCACCCTACGAGCAGTACTTC. Residues: CASSYSPYEQYF.

The CDR3: CASSSGTTPNTEAFF. CDR3 nucleotide sequence: TGTGCCAGCAGTTCCGGGACAACGCCGAACACTGAAGCTTTCTTT. The genes are TRBV7-6 and TRBJ1-1, with D possibly being TRBD1 (6 bases). The CDR3 loop spans 15 amino acids. Germline values: CDR1 SGHVS, CDR2 FNYEAQ. The germline V and J ends were trimmed by 6 bases and 1 base, with 15 bases remaining between them.

The rearrangement links TRBV5-1 to TRBJ1-2; 9 nucleotides match TRBD1. V lost 4 bases and J lost 13; bases outside the gene matches: 8. This CDR3 has 12 amino acids. CDR1 is SGHRS, CDR2 YFSETQ, per germline. Here the CDR3 DNA reads TGCGCCAGCAGCCTGGGACAGGGCTCTCTCACCTTC. Its translation is CASSLGQGSLTF.

This chain joins TRBV4-2 and TRBJ1-2; no clear D. The CDR3 totals 12 residues. V shed 1 base and J shed 4 bases, with 4 bases lying between them. In germline, CDR1 is LGHNA, CDR2 YNFKEQ. This CDR3 reads CASSQAGYGYTF. CDR3 DNA sequence: TGTGCCAGCAGCCAAGCAGGCTATGGCTACACCTTC.

The chain links TRBV27 to TRBJ1-2; unclear D gene. The ends were cut back, 3 bases at V and 4 bases at J, with 12 bases in the middle. The CDR3 sequence is 14 residues long. The germline V gene has CDR1 MNHEY and CDR2 SMNVEV (reference sequence). Written as DNA, the CDR3 is TGTGCCAGCAGTTTCGAAGGAGGACGCTATGGCTACACCTTC. It specifies CASSFEGGRYGYTF.

The chain couples TRBV30 to TRBJ2-2; D gene unclear. Per the germline V gene, CDR1 is GTSNPN and CDR2 is SVGIG (reference sequence). The CDR3 is 18 residues long. V shed 0 bases and J shed 0 bases, with 17 bases lying between them. CDR3 nucleotides: TGTGCCTGGAGTGTAGAGAGGATGACGGCAGCGAACACCGGGGAGCTGTTTTTT. This codes for CAWSVERMTAANTGELFF.

The J gene is TRBJ2-7, the V gene TRBV5-4; TRBD2 agrees at 8 bases. This CDR3 is 13 amino acids long. From germline, CDR1 is SGHNT and CDR2 YYREEE (reference sequence). The V gene end was trimmed by 7 bases and the J gene end by 1 base; junction bases not matched to a gene: 4. CDR3 sequence (DNA): TGTGCCAGCCGCCGGGGGGGTTCCTACGAGCAGTACTTC. Translation gives CASRRGGSYEQYF.

CDR3 coding DNA: TGTGCCACCAGCCCCGGGTTCGGGGGCGAGCAGTACTTC. Translation: CATSPGFGGEQYF. The genes are TRBV15 and TRBJ2-7; TRBD2 is a possible D gene (6 bases). CDR1 is LNHNV, CDR2 YYDKDF, per germline (reference sequence). V was shortened by 5 bases and J by 6 bases, with 14 bases between the two germline ends. The CDR3 runs to 13 residues.